The rows below give T cell receptor beta chains drawn from one sample of a study of cytomegalovirus exposure and HLA in healthy donors. The repertoire was sequenced with immunoSEQ multiplex PCR; TCRdb's copy has only in-frame clones and lacks some. Altogether about 200,000 clones are present, around 78% being singletons, with the ten largest covering about 6%. The sequencing sample was made of PBMCs. The receptor set was obtained from a woman younger than 35 in good health and CMV-seronegative. Both conserved end residues are part of each CDR3. A D gene is named only where the DNA matches it firmly. Size is stated for part of the rows, as once, few or many counts, or as a class when the clone is expanded.

abundance,j_gene,d_gene,v_gene,CDR3nt,CDR3aa
NA,TRBJ1-2,TRBD1,TRBV5-1,TGCGCCAGCAGCTTAACCCCGTCGACAGGGGTGGATGGCTACACCTTC,CASSLTPSTGVDGYTF
NA,TRBJ2-7,NA,TRBV7-6,TGTGCCAGCAGCTTGGCGCCAGGGGACGATTACGAGCAGTACTTC,CASSLAPGDDYEQYF
NA,TRBJ2-1,NA,TRBV27,TGTGCCAGCAGTGGGGACTGGTTGAATGAGCAGTTCTTC,CASSGDWLNEQFF
many,TRBJ2-3,NA,TRBV7-9,TGTGCCAGCAGCTTGCTACTTCTCACAGATACGCAGTATTTT,CASSLLLLTDTQYF
few,TRBJ1-1,NA,TRBV5-8,TGTGCCAGCAGCCCAGATGCACCAACCCCCGGGGACACTGAAGCTTTCTTT,CASSPDAPTPGDTEAFF
NA,TRBJ2-1,TRBD2,TRBV2,TGTGCCAGCAGTGAAGAACTAGCGGGCTCCTACAATGAGCAGTTCTTC,CASSEELAGSYNEQFF
NA,TRBJ2-7,NA,TRBV7-9,TGTGCCAGCAGCTCGATAGACGAGCAGTACTTC,CASSSIDEQYF
NA,TRBJ1-5,NA,TRBV30,TGTGCCTGGAGTAAGGACTCGAACAATCAGCCCCAGCATTTT,CAWSKDSNNQPQHF
NA,TRBJ2-7,NA,TRBV25-1,TGTGCCAGCAGTGAAACCAAGAACTCCTACGAGCAGTACTTC,CASSETKNSYEQYF
NA,TRBJ2-3,NA,TRBV9,TGTGCCAGCAGCGTAGGGCTAGACGGAGATACGCAGTATTTT,CASSVGLDGDTQYF
NA,TRBJ2-3,NA,TRBV9,TGTGCCAGCAGCGCCTGGAGGACAGATACGCAGTATTTT,CASSAWRTDTQYF
once,TRBJ1-4,NA,TRBV2,TGTGCCAGCAGTCGGGACGGAGAGAATGAAAAACTGTTTTTT,CASSRDGENEKLFF
NA,TRBJ1-2,NA,TRBV30,TGTGCCACAGAGGGGGGGGGATTCGACTACACCTTC,CATEGGGFDYTF
NA,TRBJ1-2,NA,TRBV20-1,TGCAGTCCCCGGGGGGGAGATGGCTACACCTTC,CSPRGGDGYTF
NA,TRBJ2-7,NA,TRBV7-9,TGTGCCAGCAGCTTAGTTGTAGGTACGACCTTAGGCTACGAGCAGTACTTC,CASSLVVGTTLGYEQYF